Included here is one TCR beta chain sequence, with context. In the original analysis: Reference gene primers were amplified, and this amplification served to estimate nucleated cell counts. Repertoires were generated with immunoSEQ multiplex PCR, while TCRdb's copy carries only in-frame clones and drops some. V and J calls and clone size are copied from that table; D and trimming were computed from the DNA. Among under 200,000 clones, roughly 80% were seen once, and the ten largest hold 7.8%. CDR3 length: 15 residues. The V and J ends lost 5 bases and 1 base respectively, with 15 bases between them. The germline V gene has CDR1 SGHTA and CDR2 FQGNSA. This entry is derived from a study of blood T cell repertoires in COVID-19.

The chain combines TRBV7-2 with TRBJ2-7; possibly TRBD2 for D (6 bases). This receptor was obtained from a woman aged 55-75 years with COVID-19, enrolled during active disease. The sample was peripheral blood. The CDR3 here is CASSKPGLRSYEQYF. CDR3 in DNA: TGTGCCAGCAGCAAGCCGGGACTGCGATCCTACGAGCAGTACTTC.